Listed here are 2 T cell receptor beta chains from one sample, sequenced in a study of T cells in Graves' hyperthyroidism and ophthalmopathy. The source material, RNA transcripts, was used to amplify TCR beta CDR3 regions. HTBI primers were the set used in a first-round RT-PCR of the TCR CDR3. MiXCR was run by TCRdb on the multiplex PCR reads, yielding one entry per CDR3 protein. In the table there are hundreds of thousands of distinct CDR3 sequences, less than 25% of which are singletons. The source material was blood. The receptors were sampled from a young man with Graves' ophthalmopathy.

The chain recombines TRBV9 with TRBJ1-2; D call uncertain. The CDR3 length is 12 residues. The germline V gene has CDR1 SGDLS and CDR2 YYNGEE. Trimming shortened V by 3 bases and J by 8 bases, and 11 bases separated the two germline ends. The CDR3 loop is CASSDQVRGYTF. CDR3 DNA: TGTGCCAGCAGCGATCAGGTCCGGGGCTACACCTTC. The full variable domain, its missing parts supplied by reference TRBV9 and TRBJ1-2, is DSGVTQTPKHLITATGQRVTLRCSPRSGDLSVYWYQQSLDQGLQFLIQYYNGEERAKGNILERFSAQQFPDLHSELNLSSLELGDSALYFCASSDQVRGYTFGSGTRLTVV.

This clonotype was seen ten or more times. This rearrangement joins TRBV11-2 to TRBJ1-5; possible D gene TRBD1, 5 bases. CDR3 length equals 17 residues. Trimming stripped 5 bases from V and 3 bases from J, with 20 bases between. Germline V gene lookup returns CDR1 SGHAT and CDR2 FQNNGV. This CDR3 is CASSVIMRGSDNQPQHF. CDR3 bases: TGTGCCAGCAGCGTGATCATGAGGGGCTCTGACAATCAGCCCCAGCATTTT.